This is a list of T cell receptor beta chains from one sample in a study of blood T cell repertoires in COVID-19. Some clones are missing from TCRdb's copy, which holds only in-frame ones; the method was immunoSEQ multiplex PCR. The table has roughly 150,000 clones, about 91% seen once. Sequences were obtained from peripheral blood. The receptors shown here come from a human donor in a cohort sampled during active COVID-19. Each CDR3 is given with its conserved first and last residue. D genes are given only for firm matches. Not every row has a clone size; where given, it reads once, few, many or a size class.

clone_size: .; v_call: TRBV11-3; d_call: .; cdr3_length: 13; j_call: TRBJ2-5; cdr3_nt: TGTGCCAGCAGCTTAGGGGGGCAGGAGACCCAGTACTTC; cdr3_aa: CASSLGGQETQYF
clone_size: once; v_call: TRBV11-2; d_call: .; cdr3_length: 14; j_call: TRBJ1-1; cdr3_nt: TGTGCCAGCAGCTTATTTCGGTCGAACACTGAAGCTTTCTTT; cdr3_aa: CASSLFRSNTEAFF
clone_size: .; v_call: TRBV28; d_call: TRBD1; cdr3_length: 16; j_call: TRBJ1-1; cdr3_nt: TGTGCCAGCAGTTTACCTCCCGGGACAGGGGTCACTGAAGCTTTCTTT; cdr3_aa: CASSLPPGTGVTEAFF
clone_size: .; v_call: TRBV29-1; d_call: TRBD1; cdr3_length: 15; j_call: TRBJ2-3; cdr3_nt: TGCAGCGTGCCCTCGTCCGGGACAGGGGTTGATACGCAGTATTTT; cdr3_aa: CSVPSSGTGVDTQYF
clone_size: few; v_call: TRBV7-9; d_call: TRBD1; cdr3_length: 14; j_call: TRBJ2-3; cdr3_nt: TGTGCCAGCAGCCAGGGACAGGGGAGAGATACGCAGTATTTT; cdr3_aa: CASSQGQGRDTQYF
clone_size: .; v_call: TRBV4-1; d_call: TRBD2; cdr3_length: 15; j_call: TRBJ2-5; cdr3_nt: TGCGCCAGCAGCCGACTAGCGGGGATAGGGGAGACCCAGTACTTC; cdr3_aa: CASSRLAGIGETQYF
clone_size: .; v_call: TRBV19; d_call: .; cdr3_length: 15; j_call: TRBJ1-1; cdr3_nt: TGTGCCAGTTTAAATATGGATTTGGGAGCCACTGAAGCTTTCTTT; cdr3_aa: CASLNMDLGATEAFF
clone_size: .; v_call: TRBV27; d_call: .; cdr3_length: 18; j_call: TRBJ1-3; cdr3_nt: TGTGCCAGCAGTTTCGTCACAGGCCGGTCGGTGCAAGGAAACACCATATATTTT; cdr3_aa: CASSFVTGRSVQGNTIYF
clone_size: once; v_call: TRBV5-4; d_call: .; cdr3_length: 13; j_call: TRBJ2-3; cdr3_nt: TGTGCCAGCAGGCCCAGGTTCGCAGATACGCAGTATTTT; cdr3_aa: CASRPRFADTQYF
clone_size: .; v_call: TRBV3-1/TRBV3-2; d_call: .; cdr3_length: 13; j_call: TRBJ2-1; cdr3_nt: TGTGCCAGCAGCCAATACAGGACCAATGAGCAGTTCTTC; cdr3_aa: CASSQYRTNEQFF
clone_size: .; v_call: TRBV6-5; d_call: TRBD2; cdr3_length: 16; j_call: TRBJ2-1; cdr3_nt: TGTGCCAGCAGTTACTTGACTAGCGGGGGGGCCAGTGAGCAGTTCTTC; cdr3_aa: CASSYLTSGGASEQFF
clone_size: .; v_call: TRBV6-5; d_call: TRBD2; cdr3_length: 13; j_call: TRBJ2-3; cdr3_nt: TGTGCCAGCACTGCGGCGGGGGGTAATACGCAGTATTTT; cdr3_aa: CASTAAGGNTQYF
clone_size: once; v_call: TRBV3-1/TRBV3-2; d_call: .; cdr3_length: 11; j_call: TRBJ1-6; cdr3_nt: TGTGCCAGCACCCCCCCGCGGACCCTCCACTTT; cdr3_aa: CASTPPRTLHF
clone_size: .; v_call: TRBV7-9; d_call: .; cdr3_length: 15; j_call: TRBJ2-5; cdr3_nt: TGTGCCAGCATCAGGTGGGAGGCGGAAGGTTTGACCCAGTACTTC; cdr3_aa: CASIRWEAEGLTQYF
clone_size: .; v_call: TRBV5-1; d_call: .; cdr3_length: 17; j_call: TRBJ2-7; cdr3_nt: TGCGCCAGCAGCTTAGGCGGTAGTGCTCCCGGGACCTACGAGCAGTACTTC; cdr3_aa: CASSLGGSAPGTYEQYF
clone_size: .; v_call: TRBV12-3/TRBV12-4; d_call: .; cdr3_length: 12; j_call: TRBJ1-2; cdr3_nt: TGTGCCAGCAGGACGGGATTCGGTGGCTACACCTTC; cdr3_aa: CASRTGFGGYTF
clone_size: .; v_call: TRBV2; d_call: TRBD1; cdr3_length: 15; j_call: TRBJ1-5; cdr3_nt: TGTGCCAGCAGCAGCGGGACAGGGGCCGCCCAGCCCCAGCATTTT; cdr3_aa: CASSSGTGAAQPQHF
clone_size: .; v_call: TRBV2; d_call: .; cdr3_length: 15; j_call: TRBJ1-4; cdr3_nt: TGTGCCAGCAGTGAAGTGGGGCGCGCTCTTGAAAAACTGTTTTTT; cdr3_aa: CASSEVGRALEKLFF
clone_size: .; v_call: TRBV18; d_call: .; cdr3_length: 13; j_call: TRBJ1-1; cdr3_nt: TGTGCCAGCTCACGATCACAGAACACTGAAGCTTTCTTT; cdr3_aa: CASSRSQNTEAFF
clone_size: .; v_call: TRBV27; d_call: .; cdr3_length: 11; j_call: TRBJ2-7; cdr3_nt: TGTGCCAGCAGTTTGGGCACCGAGCAGTACTTC; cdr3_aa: CASSLGTEQYF
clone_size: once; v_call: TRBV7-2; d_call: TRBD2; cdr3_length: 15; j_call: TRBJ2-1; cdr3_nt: TGTGCCAGCAGCATGACTAGCGGGGAGTACAATGAGCAGTTCTTC; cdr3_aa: CASSMTSGEYNEQFF
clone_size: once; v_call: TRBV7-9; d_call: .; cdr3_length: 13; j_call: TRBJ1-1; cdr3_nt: TGTGCCAGCAGCTTATGGGGAGAAACTGAAGCTTTCTTT; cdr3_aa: CASSLWGETEAFF
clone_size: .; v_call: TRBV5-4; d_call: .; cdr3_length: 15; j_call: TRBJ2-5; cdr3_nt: TGTGCCAGCAGCTTGAACCAGGGCGGTGGGGAGACCCAGTACTTC; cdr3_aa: CASSLNQGGGETQYF
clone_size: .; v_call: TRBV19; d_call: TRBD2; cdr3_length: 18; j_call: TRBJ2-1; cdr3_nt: TGTGCCAGTAGCACATCGCCTCCGGGACTAGCGGTATACAATGAGCAGTTCTTC; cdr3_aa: CASSTSPPGLAVYNEQFF